This TCR beta chain is drawn from a study of vaccination effects on CD4 cells after COVID-19. Points from the study as a whole: Clones that were induced by infection or by vaccine showed marked contraction late after vaccination.

Germline-derived CDR1 and CDR2 are LGHDT and YNNKEL (reference sequence). The V gene end was trimmed by 0 bases and the J gene end by 7 bases; junction bases not matched to a gene: 11. The length of the CDR3 is 17 residues. Sequencing in the ViraFEST assay came after antigen-specific CD4+ T cells had been expanded with viral peptide pools, which were used to stimulate PBMC. Isolation of CD4+ T cells took place after 10 to 11 days of culture. Either the mRNA-1273 or the BNT162b2 vaccine was given to participants as two doses. Vaccine recipients had no previous SARS-CoV-2 infection; their nucleocapsid antibodies were negative. It was with 10 IU/ml IL-2 and about 10 ug/ml peptides that under 2.5 million PBMC per well were cultured. Method: immunoSEQ multiplex PCR; TCRdb's copy keeps in-frame clones and lacks some. The sample records around 26,000 clones, 69% being singletons. A remark on this clone: Its specificity is unknown.

The receptor's source is a human donor who received a COVID-19 vaccine. The rearrangement links TRBV3-1 (or the pseudogene TRBV3-2) to TRBJ2-7; the match to TRBD2 covers 11 bases. This specimen was CD4+ T cells from PBMCs cultured with SARS-CoV-2 spike peptides, taken after COVID-19 vaccination. In DNA form, the CDR3 reads TGTGCCAGCAGCCAAGACGGAGGGCTAGCGGGAGGTCGGGAGCAGTACTTC. As protein: CASSQDGGLAGGREQYF.